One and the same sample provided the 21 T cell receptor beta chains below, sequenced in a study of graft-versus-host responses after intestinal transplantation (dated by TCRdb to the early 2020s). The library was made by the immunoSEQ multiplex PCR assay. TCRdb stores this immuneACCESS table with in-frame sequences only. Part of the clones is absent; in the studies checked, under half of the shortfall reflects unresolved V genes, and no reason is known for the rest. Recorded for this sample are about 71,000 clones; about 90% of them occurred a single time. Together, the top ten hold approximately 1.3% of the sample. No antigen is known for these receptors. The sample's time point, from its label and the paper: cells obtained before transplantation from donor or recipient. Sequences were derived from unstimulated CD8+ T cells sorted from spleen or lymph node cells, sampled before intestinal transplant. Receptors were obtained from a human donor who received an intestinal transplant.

In nucleotides, the CDR3 is TGCAGCGTCCAAGGGGGTGCCGAGCAGTACTTC. Residues: CSVQGGAEQYF. The chain combines TRBV29-1 with TRBJ2-7, with D maybe TRBD1 (6 bases). This CDR3 has 11 amino acids. Germline V gene lookup returns CDR1 SQVTM and CDR2 ANQGSEA. Trimming cost V 6 bases and J 6 bases, with 12 bases left between them.

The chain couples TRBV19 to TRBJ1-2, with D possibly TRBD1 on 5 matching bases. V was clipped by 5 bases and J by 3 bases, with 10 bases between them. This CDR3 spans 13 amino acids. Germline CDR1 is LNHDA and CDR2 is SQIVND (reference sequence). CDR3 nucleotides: TGTGCCAGTAGTGGGGGGACGGACTATGGCTACACCTTC. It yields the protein CASSGGTDYGYTF. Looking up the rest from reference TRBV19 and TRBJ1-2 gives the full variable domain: DGGITQSPKYLFRKEGQNVTLSCEQNLNHDAMYWYRQDPGQGLRLIYYSQIVNDFQKGDIAEGYSVSREKKESFPLTVTSAQKNPTAFYLCASSGGTDYGYTFGSGTRLTVV.

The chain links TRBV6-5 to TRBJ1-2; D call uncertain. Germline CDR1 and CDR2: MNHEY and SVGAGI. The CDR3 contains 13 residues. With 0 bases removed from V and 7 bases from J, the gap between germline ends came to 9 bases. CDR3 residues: CASSYSSRSGYTF. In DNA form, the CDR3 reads TGTGCCAGCAGTTACTCTTCCCGGAGTGGCTACACCTTC.

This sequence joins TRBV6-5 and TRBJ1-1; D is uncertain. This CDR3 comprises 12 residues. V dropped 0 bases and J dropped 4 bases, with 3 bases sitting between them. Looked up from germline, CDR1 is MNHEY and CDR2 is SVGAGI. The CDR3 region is CASSYSSTEAFF. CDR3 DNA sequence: TGTGCCAGCAGTTACTCGAGCACTGAAGCTTTCTTT.

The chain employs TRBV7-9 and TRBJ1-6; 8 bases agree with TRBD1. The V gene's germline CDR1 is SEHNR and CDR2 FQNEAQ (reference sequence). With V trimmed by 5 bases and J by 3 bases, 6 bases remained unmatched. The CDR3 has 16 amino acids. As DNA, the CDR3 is TGTGCCAGCAGCGTACCCGGGACAGGCTATAATTCACCCCTCCACTTT. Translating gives CASSVPGTGYNSPLHF. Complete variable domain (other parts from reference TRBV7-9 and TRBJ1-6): DTGVSQNPRHKITKRGQNVTFRCDPISEHNRLYWYRQTLGQGPEFLTYFQNEAQLEKSRLLSDRFSAERPKGSFSTLEIQRTEQGDSAMYLCASSVPGTGYNSPLHFGNGTRLTVT.

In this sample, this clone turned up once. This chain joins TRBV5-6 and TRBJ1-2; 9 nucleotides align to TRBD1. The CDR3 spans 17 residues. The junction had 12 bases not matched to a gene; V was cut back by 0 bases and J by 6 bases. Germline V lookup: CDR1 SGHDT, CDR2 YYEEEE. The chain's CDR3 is CASSLGRWTGVLDGYTF. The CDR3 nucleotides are TGTGCCAGCAGCTTGGGGCGGTGGACAGGGGTTTTGGATGGCTACACCTTC.

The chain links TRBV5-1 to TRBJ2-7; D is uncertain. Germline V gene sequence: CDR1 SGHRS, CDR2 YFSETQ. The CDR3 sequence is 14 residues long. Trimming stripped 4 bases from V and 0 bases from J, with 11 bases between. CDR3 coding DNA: TGCGCCAGCAGCCCCCTCGCTACCTCCTACGAGCAGTACTTC. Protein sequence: CASSPLATSYEQYF.

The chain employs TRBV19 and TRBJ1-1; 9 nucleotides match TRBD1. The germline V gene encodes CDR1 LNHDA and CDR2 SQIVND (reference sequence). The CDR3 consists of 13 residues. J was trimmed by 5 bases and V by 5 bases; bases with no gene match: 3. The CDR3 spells CASSWTGVTEAFF. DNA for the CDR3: TGTGCCAGTAGTTGGACAGGGGTGACTGAAGCTTTCTTT.

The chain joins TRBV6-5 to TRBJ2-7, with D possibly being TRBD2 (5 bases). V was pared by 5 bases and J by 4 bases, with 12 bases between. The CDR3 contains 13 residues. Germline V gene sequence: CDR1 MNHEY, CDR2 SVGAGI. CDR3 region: CASSPGLEYEQYF. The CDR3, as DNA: TGTGCCAGCAGTCCAGGACTGGAATACGAGCAGTACTTC.

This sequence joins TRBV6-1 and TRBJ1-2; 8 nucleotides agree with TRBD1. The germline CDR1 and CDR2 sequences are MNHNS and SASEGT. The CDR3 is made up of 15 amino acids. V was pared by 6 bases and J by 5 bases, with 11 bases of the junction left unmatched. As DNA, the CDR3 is TGTGCCAGCAGCGCTAGGACAGGGCGGGGGTATGGCTACACCTTC. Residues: CASSARTGRGYGYTF.

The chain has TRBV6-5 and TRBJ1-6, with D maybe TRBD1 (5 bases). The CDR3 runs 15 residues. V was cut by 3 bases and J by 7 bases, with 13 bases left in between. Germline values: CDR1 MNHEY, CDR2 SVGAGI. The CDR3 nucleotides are TGTGCCAGCAGTTATACGGAACGGGGGAATTCACCCCTCCACTTT. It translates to CASSYTERGNSPLHF.

The CDR3 bases are TGTGCCAGTAGTATATGGGGGCCTGACCCTAATTCACCCCTCCACTTT. It is translated as CASSIWGPDPNSPLHF. This chain links TRBV19 with TRBJ1-6; D perhaps matches TRBD1 (6 bases). Germline CDR1 LNHDA, CDR2 SQIVND (reference sequence). This CDR3 contains 16 residues. The V gene lost 2 bases and the J gene lost 6 bases, with 14 bases spanning the gap.

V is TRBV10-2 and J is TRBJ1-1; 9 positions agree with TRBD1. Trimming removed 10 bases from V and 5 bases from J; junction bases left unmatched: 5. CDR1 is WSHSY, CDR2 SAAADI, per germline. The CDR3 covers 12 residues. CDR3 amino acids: CATGQGRTEAFF. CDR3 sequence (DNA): TGCGCCACCGGACAGGGGAGGACTGAAGCTTTCTTT.

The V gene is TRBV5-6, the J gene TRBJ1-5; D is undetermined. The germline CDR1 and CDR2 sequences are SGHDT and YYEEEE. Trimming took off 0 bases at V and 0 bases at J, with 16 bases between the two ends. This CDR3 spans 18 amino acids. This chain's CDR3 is CASSLAAVADNSNQPQHF. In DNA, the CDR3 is TGTGCCAGCAGCTTGGCTGCCGTGGCAGACAATAGCAATCAGCCCCAGCATTTT.

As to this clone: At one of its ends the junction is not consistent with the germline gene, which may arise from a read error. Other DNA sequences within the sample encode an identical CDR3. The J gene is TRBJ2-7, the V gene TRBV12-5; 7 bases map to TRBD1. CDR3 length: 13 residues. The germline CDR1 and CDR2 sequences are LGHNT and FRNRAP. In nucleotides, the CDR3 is TGCGCTAGTGGTCCCGGACAGGCCTACGAGCAGTACTTC. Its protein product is CASGPGQAYEQYF.

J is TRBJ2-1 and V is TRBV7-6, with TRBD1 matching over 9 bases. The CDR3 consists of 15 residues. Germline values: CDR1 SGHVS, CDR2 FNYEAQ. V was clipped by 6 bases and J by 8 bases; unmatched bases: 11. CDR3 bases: TGTGCCAGCAGTGAAGGGACAGGGATAAGGGATGAGCAGTTCTTC. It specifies CASSEGTGIRDEQFF.

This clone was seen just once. CDR3 DNA sequence: TGTGCCAGCAGTTCCGGGGGGTGGGCCTACGAGCAGTACTTC. Residues: CASSSGGWAYEQYF. The chain employs TRBV6-6 and TRBJ2-7; 7 nucleotides line up with TRBD2. The CDR3 spans 14 residues. Germline V lookup: CDR1 MNHNY, CDR2 SVGAGI (reference sequence). Trimming removed 4 bases from V and 2 bases from J; junction bases left unmatched: 5.

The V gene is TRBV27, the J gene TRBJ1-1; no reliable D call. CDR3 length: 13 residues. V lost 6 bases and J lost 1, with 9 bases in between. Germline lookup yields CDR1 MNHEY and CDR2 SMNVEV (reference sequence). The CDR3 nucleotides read TGTGCCAGCAGCCTGCCCGGGAACACTGAAGCTTTCTTT. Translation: CASSLPGNTEAFF.

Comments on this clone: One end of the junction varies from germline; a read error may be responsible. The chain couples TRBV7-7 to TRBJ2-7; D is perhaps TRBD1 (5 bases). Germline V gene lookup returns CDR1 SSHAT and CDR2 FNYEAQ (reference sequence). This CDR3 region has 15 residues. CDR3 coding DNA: TGTGCTAGCAGCTTAGGGGCAGGTGCACACTACGAGCAGTACTTC. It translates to CASSLGAGAHYEQYF.

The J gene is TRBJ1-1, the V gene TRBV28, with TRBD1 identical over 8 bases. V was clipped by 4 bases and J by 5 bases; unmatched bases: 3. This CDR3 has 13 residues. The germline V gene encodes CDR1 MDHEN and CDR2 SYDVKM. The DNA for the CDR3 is TGTGCCAGCAGTTCACAGGGGGGGACTGAAGCTTTCTTT. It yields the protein CASSSQGGTEAFF.

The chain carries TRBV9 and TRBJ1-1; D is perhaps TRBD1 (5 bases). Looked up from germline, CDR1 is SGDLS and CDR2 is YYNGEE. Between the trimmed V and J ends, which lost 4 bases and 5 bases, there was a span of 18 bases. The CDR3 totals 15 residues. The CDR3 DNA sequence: TGTGCCAGCAGCCCCCGACAGAGTGCGAATACTGAAGCTTTCTTT. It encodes CASSPRQSANTEAFF.